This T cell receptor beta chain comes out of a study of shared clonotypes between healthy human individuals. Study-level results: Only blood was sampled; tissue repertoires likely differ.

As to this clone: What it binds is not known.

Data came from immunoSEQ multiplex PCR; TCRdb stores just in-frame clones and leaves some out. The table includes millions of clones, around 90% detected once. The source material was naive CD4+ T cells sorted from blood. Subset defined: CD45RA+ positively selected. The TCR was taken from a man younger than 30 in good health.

The CDR3 protein is CASSAGDTEAFF. The CDR3 DNA sequence: TGTGCCAGCAGTGCAGGGGACACTGAAGCTTTCTTT. This chain joins TRBV28 and TRBJ1-1, with D tentatively TRBD1 (6 bases). Germline V gene lookup returns CDR1 MDHEN and CDR2 SYDVKM. Deletions cut 5 bases from V and 3 bases from J, with 7 bases between. The CDR3 is 12 residues long.